This record concerns one T cell receptor beta chain sequence. This entry belongs to a study of T cell changes during pregnancy in multiple sclerosis. The V gene end was trimmed by 1 base and the J gene end by 4 bases; junction bases not matched to a gene: 1. Germline V gives CDR1 SGDLS, CDR2 YYNGEE. This CDR3 comprises 13 residues. Profiled with immunoSEQ multiplex PCR; TCRdb holds only in-frame clones, not every one. The sample holds about 50,000 clones; almost 90% are singletons and the top ten take under 6.5%. The sequence derives from a female donor in good health, enrolled as a control in a pregnancy study. The chain combines TRBV9 with TRBJ2-5, with 7 bases matching TRBD2. The sequencing used peripheral blood, collected after pregnancy. The CDR3, as DNA: TGTGCCAGCAGCGTAAGACTAGCAGAGACCCAGTACTTC. Its translation is CASSVRLAETQYF.